The source of this T cell receptor (beta chain) is a study of Graves' ophthalmopathy and Graves' hyperthyroidism. Findings and caveats of the study: A model of 13 signatures distinguished ophthalmopathy from stable hyperthyroidism at approximately 89% sensitivity and about 80% specificity.

PBMCs were isolated by Ficoll-Paque density gradient centrifugation, using roughly 9.7 ml of fresh peripheral blood as the starting material. Concerning this clonotype itself: What it recognizes is unknown.

CDR3 length: 13 residues. Germline V gene sequence: CDR1 SQVTM, CDR2 ANQGSEA. Amplification targeted the TCR beta CDR3 regions, with RNA transcripts as the source material. First-round RT-PCR used HTBI primers; second-round multiplex PCR followed. Each CDR3 protein gets one entry after TCRdb re-called the multiplex PCR reads with MiXCR. The sample holds 600,000 to 950,000 distinct CDR3 sequences, around 40% seen once. This chain links TRBV29-1 with TRBJ2-7, with 10 nucleotides matching TRBD1. The origin of this receptor is an adult man with Graves' ophthalmopathy. Input material: peripheral blood. CDR3 sequence: CSTRTGGAYEQYF. DNA of the CDR3: TGCAGTACTCGGACAGGGGGTGCATACGAGCAGTACTTC.